This TCR beta chain is from a study of shared clonotypes between healthy human individuals. Study findings and constraints: Shared across four donors were roughly 4.7% of the naive CD4 clonotypes.

V was trimmed by 7 bases and J by 4 bases, leaving 13 bases between them. The CDR3 length is 14 residues. Germline CDR1 reads SGHNT; CDR2 reads YENEEA. Sequenced by immunoSEQ multiplex PCR; TCRdb stores in-frame clones only, minus some. The sample records 950,000 to 1,300,000 clones, roughly 80% being singletons. About this clone itself: Its antigen is as yet unknown.

The chain joins TRBV11-3 to TRBJ2-2; no clear D. The origin of this receptor is a man younger than 30 in good health. Sequencing was performed on memory CD4+ T cells sorted from blood. Subset defined: CD45RA-negative fraction. CDR3 DNA: TGTGCCAGCACCCGTGACATCTCCACCGGGGAGCTGTTTTTT. Residues: CASTRDISTGELFF.